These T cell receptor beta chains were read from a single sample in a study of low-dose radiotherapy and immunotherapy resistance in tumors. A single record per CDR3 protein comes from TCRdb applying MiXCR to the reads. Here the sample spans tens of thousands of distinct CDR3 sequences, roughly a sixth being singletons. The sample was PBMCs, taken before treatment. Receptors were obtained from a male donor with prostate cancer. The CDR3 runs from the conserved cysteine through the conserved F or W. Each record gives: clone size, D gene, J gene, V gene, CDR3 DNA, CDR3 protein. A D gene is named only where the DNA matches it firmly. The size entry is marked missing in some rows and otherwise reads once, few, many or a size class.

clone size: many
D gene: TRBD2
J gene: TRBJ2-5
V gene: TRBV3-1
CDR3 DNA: TGTGCCAGCAGACCCGACAGCGGGGGGGCCGGTGGGACCCAGTACTTC
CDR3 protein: CASRPDSGGAGGTQYF

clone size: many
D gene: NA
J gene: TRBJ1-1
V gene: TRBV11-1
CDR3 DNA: TGTGCCAGCAGCCGAAAGACAGTTATGAACACTGAAGCTTTCTTT
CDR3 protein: CASSRKTVMNTEAFF

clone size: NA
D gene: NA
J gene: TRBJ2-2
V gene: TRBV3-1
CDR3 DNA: TGTGCCAGCAGCCAGGGGAACACCGGGGAGCTGTTTTTT
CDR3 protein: CASSQGNTGELFF

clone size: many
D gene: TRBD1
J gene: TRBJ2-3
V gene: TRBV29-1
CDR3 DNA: TGCAGCGTTGAAGGGGGACAGGGGGGCACAGATACGCAGTATTTT
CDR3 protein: CSVEGGQGGTDTQYF

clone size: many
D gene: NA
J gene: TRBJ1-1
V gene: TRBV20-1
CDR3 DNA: TGCAGTGCCCCTGGGGGCTTTGAAGCTTTCTTT
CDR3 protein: CSAPGGFEAFF

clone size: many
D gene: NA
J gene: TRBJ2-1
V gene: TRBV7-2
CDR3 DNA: TGTGCCAGCAGCGATAGGAGAGGCTTCGGCGCCAGGGTGCAGTTCTTC
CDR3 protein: CASSDRRGFGARVQFF

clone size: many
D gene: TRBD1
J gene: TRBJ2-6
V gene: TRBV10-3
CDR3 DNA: TGTGCCATCAGTGAGACGGGACAGGGGGAATCTGGGGCCAACGTCCTGACTTTC
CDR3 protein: CAISETGQGESGANVLTF

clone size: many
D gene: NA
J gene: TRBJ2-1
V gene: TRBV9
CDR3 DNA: TGTGCCAGCAGCGTAGGGTTTGGTGAGCAGTTCTTC
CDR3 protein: CASSVGFGEQFF

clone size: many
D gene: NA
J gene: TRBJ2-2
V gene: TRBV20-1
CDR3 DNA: TGCAGTGCTAAGGACTCTACTGGGACCGGGGAGCTGTTTTTT
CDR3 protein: CSAKDSTGTGELFF

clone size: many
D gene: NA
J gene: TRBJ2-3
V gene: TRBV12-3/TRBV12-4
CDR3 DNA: TGTGCCAGCAGTTTTTGGGTTCCCACAGATACGCAGTATTTT
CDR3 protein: CASSFWVPTDTQYF

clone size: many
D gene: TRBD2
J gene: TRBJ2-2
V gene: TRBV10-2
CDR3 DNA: TGCGCCAGCAGGTCTAGCGGGGCAACCGGGGAGCTGTTTTTT
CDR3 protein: CASRSSGATGELFF

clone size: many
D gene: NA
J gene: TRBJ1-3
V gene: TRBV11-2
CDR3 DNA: TGTGCCAGCAGGGGAGGGCCCGGAAACACCATATATTTT
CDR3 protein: CASRGGPGNTIYF

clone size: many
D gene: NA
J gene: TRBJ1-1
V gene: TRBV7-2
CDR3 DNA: TGTGCCAGCAGCTTAGATGCTGGGGCGGGCACTGAAGCTTTCTTT
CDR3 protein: CASSLDAGAGTEAFF

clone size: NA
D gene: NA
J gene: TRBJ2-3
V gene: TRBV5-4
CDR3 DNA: TGTGCCAGCAGCTACCCTTCAGGAGGGGGCATAGATACGCAGTATTTT
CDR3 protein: CASSYPSGGGIDTQYF

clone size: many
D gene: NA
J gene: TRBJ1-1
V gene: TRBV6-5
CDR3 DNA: TGTGCCAGCAGTTACTCATCGTGGACATTGAACACTGAAGCTTTCTTT
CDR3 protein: CASSYSSWTLNTEAFF

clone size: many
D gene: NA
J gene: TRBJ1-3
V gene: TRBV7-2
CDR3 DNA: TGTGCCAGCAGCTTAGAACTATCTGGAAACACCATATATTTT
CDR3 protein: CASSLELSGNTIYF

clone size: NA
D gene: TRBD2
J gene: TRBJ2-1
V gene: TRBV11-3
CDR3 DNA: TGTGCCAGCAGCTTAGGGGGTACTAGCGGGGGTTACAATGAGCAGTTCTTC
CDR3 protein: CASSLGGTSGGYNEQFF